These 25 T cell receptor beta chains share one sample of origin, sequenced in a study of shared clonotypes between healthy human individuals. This table comes from immunoSEQ multiplex PCR, and its TCRdb copy is limited to in-frame clones, with some not included. In the table there are 950,000 to 1,100,000 clones, more than 60% of which are singletons. Sequenced: memory CD4+ T cells sorted from blood. Subset noted: CD45RA-negative fraction. The receptors derive from a man aged 18 to 29 in good health.

The rearrangement links TRBV25-1 to TRBJ2-4, with 9 bases lining up with TRBD2. Trimming took 4 bases from V and 3 from J; bases not matched to a gene: 7. Looked up from germline, CDR1 is MGHDK and CDR2 is SYGVNS. The CDR3 has 16 residues. The CDR3 DNA sequence: TGTGCCAGCAGTGTGGGCGGGGGGGCTGACAAAAACATTCAGTACTTC. Its translation is CASSVGGGADKNIQYF.

This clone was seen a few times. V gene TRBV9 combines with J gene TRBJ2-3; TRBD1 or TRBD2 may be the D gene (5 bases each). Germline V gene lookup returns CDR1 SGDLS and CDR2 YYNGEE. The CDR3 has 13 amino acids. Deletions cut 0 bases from V and 9 bases from J, with 11 bases between. The CDR3 nucleotides read TGTGCCAGCAGCGTAGAGGGGACCACCACGCAGTATTTT. Residues: CASSVEGTTTQYF.

This clone has more than one count but fewer than ten. CDR3 region: CASSPGRSTDTQYF. CDR3 nucleotides: TGTGCCAGCAGTCCTGGCAGGAGCACAGATACGCAGTATTTT. V gene TRBV25-1 combines with J gene TRBJ2-3; no reliable D call. V lost 5 bases and J lost 0, with 9 bases in between. Germline V gene lookup returns CDR1 MGHDK and CDR2 SYGVNS. The CDR3 runs to 14 residues.

The chain joins TRBV2 to TRBJ2-7; 8 nucleotides match TRBD2. The junction had 7 bases not matched to a gene; V was cut back by 5 bases and J by 1 base. CDR1 SNHLY and CDR2 FYNNEI come from the germline V gene. This CDR3 is 15 amino acids long. CDR3 DNA: TGTGCCAGCAGTTCCTCGGGGGGGCGGTCCTACGAGCAGTACTTC. It is translated as CASSSSGGRSYEQYF. The full variable domain, in which reference TRBV2 and TRBJ2-7 provide the parts outside the CDR3, is EPEVTQTPSHQVTQMGQEVILRCVPISNHLYFYWYRQILGQKVEFLVSFYNNEISEKSEIFDDQFSVERPDGSNFTLKIRSTKLEDSAMYFCASSSSGGRSYEQYFGPGTRLTVT.

This clone was observed a handful of times. The chain combines TRBV30 with TRBJ1-1, with D unresolved. CDR1 GTSNPN and CDR2 SVGIG come from the germline V gene (reference sequence). Trimming left V 1 base short and J 7 bases short, with 7 bases between. The CDR3 covers 11 residues. The CDR3 spells CAWSAGIEAFF. Written as DNA, the CDR3 is TGTGCCTGGAGTGCGGGGATTGAAGCTTTCTTT.

This rearrangement joins TRBV5-4 to TRBJ1-2; 7 positions agree with TRBD1. CDR1 SGHNT and CDR2 YYREEE come from the germline V gene (reference sequence). This CDR3 contains 15 residues. J gave up 2 bases and V 2 bases, and 6 bases lay outside the gene matches. CDR3 amino acids: CASSLGGTRNYGYTF. CDR3 nucleotide sequence: TGTGCCAGCAGCTTAGGGGGCACTAGAAACTATGGCTACACCTTC.

The gene calls are TRBV29-1 and TRBJ1-5; no reliable D call. The CDR3 totals 12 residues. V lost 8 bases to trimming and J lost 1 base, with 9 bases between them. The germline V gene encodes CDR1 SQVTM and CDR2 ANQGSEA. The CDR3 protein is CSIGGSNQPQHF. The CDR3 nucleotides are TGCAGCATCGGCGGAAGCAATCAGCCCCAGCATTTT. The entire variable domain, with the rest obtained from reference TRBV29-1 and TRBJ1-5, is as follows: SAVISQKPSRDICQRGTSLTIQCQVDSQVTMMFWYRQQPGQSLTLIATANQGSEATYESGFVIDKFPISRPNLTFSTLTVSNMSPEDSSIYLCSIGGSNQPQHFGDGTRLSIL.

The V call is TRBV7-3, the J call TRBJ1-6, with a weak D call TRBD1 (5 bases). Trimming stripped 4 bases from V and 7 bases from J, with 8 bases between. This CDR3 is built from 13 residues. The germline gives CDR1 SGHTA, CDR2 FQGTGA. CDR3 DNA sequence: TGTGCCAGCAGCTCCCGGGGGAATTCACCCCTCCACTTT. As protein: CASSSRGNSPLHF. The variable domain in full, with the rest retrieved from reference TRBV7-3 and TRBJ1-6, is GAGVSQTPSNKVTEKGKYVELRCDPISGHTALYWYRQSLGQGPEFLIYFQGTGAADDSGLPNDRFFAVRPEGSVSTLKIQRTERGDSAVYLCASSSRGNSPLHFGNGTRLTVT.

Details on this clone: A much larger clone is a single base away; this may be a read error. The same CDR3 is also encoded by other DNA sequences in this sample. CDR3 in DNA: TGTGCCAGCTCACCCAACGGCTACGAGCAGTACTTC. It translates to CASSPNGYEQYF. This chain uses TRBV18 with TRBJ2-7; D gene uncertain. From germline, CDR1 is KGHSH and CDR2 LQKENI. Deletions cut 3 bases from V and 3 bases from J, with 6 bases between. The CDR3 extends over 12 amino acids.

On this clone itself: This sequence may be a read error, since a much larger clone differs from it by one base. This chain links TRBV30 with TRBJ1-3, with a weak D call TRBD1 (5 bases). From germline, CDR1 is GTSNPN and CDR2 SVGIG (reference sequence). This CDR3 is built from 12 residues. The CDR3: CVSEGPGNTIYF. DNA of the CDR3: TGTGTCTCCGAGGGGCCCGGAAACACCATATATTTT.

The chain couples TRBV2 to TRBJ1-1; D is unclear. The V and J ends lost 8 bases and 7 bases respectively, with 20 bases between them. CDR3 size: 14 residues. Per germline, CDR1 SNHLY and CDR2 FYNNEI. The chain's CDR3 is CASPEVEEGDEAFF. CDR3 in DNA: TGTGCCAGCCCTGAGGTGGAAGAAGGCGATGAAGCTTTCTTT. Using reference TRBV2 and TRBJ1-1 for the parts outside the CDR3, the full variable domain is EPEVTQTPSHQVTQMGQEVILRCVPISNHLYFYWYRQILGQKVEFLVSFYNNEISEKSEIFDDQFSVERPDGSNFTLKIRSTKLEDSAMYFCASPEVEEGDEAFFGQGTRLTVV.

The J gene is TRBJ2-5, the V gene TRBV7-9; D possibly corresponds to TRBD1 (5 bases). Looked up from germline, CDR1 is SEHNR and CDR2 is FQNEAQ (reference sequence). CDR3 length: 12 residues. V lost 6 bases and J lost 3, with 8 bases in between. DNA of the CDR3: TGTGCCAGCAGTCGCAGGGAAGAGACCCAGTACTTC. It translates to CASSRREETQYF.

This clone was observed a few times. The chain carries TRBV19 and TRBJ1-5, with D possibly TRBD1 on 5 matching bases. Germline values: CDR1 LNHDA, CDR2 SQIVND (reference sequence). The V end was cut by 10 bases, the J end by 0 bases, with 19 bases between. The CDR3 covers 16 residues. This chain's CDR3 is CAKRQRPHYSNQPQHF. The CDR3, as DNA: TGTGCCAAAAGACAGAGGCCGCACTATAGCAATCAGCCCCAGCATTTT.

Concerning this clone: Other nucleotide sequences from this sample produce the same CDR3. The CDR3: CAWSVRGEQYF. The CDR3 DNA reads TGTGCCTGGAGTGTTCGGGGCGAGCAGTACTTC. The chain combines TRBV30 with TRBJ2-7, with D perhaps TRBD2 (5 bases). V lost 0 bases and J lost 6, with 6 bases in between. Germline lookup yields CDR1 GTSNPN and CDR2 SVGIG (reference sequence). The CDR3 runs 11 residues.

This chain joins TRBV9 and TRBJ2-3; D unclear. The CDR3 loop spans 14 amino acids. Trimming stripped 0 bases from V and 6 bases from J, with 11 bases between. Germline CDR1 is SGDLS and CDR2 is YYNGEE. The CDR3 is CASSVGSLGDTQYF. The CDR3 DNA follows: TGTGCCAGCAGCGTAGGATCACTTGGGGATACGCAGTATTTT.

The table lists this clone with a few counts. This chain connects TRBV2 to TRBJ1-1; D gene unclear. With 3 bases removed from V and 0 bases from J, the gap between germline ends came to 8 bases. Germline V CDR1 and CDR2: SNHLY, FYNNEI. This CDR3 contains 14 residues. The chain's CDR3 is CASSEQALNTEAFF. The CDR3 nucleotides read TGTGCCAGCAGTGAGCAGGCCTTGAACACTGAAGCTTTCTTT.

This clone occurred a few times. V usage is TRBV9 and J usage is TRBJ2-7, with D unclear. V was trimmed by 0 bases and J by 1 base, leaving 11 bases between them. Germline CDR1 is SGDLS and CDR2 is YYNGEE. The CDR3 extends over 15 amino acids. The CDR3 sequence is CASSVDGQSSYEQYF. In nucleotides, the CDR3 is TGTGCCAGCAGCGTAGATGGTCAGAGTTCCTACGAGCAGTACTTC. Together with reference TRBV9 and TRBJ2-7, the CDR3 gives the full variable domain: DSGVTQTPKHLITATGQRVTLRCSPRSGDLSVYWYQQSLDQGLQFLIQYYNGEERAKGNILERFSAQQFPDLHSELNLSSLELGDSALYFCASSVDGQSSYEQYFGPGTRLTVT.

This sequence joins TRBV6-5 and TRBJ2-7; possibly TRBD1 for D (5 bases). The V and J ends lost 6 bases and 1 base respectively, with 10 bases between them. Germline values: CDR1 MNHEY, CDR2 SVGAGI. This CDR3 contains 13 residues. In nucleotides, the CDR3 is TGTGCCAGCAGCAAGACAGATTCCTACGAGCAGTACTTC. This encodes CASSKTDSYEQYF.

J is TRBJ1-4 and V is TRBV7-8, with D uncertain. The CDR3 runs 12 residues. V lost 1 base and J lost 16, with 13 bases in between. CDR1 and CDR2 from the germline V gene are SGHVS and FQNEAQ. The CDR3 loop is CASSLGAGRQFF. Here the CDR3 DNA reads TGTGCCAGCAGCTTAGGGGCAGGACGGCAGTTTTTT.

This rearrangement joins TRBV19 to TRBJ2-7, with 9 bases aligning to TRBD2. CDR1 is LNHDA, CDR2 SQIVND, per germline (reference sequence). V was clipped by 1 base and J by 5 bases; unmatched bases: 3. The CDR3 sequence is 14 residues long. The CDR3 DNA reads TGTGCCAGTAGTATAGGCGGGAGGGCCGACGAGCAGTACTTC. It codes for CASSIGGRADEQYF.

This clone was counted only a few times. The chain employs TRBV7-9 and TRBJ1-6; D is unresolved. The germline gives CDR1 SEHNR, CDR2 FQNEAQ (reference sequence). V was trimmed by 5 bases and J by 6 bases, leaving 11 bases between them. The CDR3 sequence is 14 residues long. DNA of the CDR3: TGTGCCAGCAGCAGCCGGGTGGTTAATTCACCCCTCCACTTT. Translation gives CASSSRVVNSPLHF.

The CDR3, as DNA: TGTGCCAGTAGTAAGACGGTGTTGAACACTGAAGCTTTCTTT. This translates into CASSKTVLNTEAFF. J is TRBJ1-1 and V is TRBV19; no clear D. Trimming removed 4 bases at V and 0 bases at J, with 9 bases between. The length of the CDR3 is 14 residues. Germline V gene lookup returns CDR1 LNHDA and CDR2 SQIVND (reference sequence).

This chain connects TRBV5-5 to TRBJ1-6, with D possibly being TRBD1 (6 bases). Germline V CDR1 and CDR2: SGHKS, YYEKEE (reference sequence). This CDR3 spans 13 amino acids. Trimming pared 2 bases from V and 8 bases from J, leaving 8 bases between. CDR3 nucleotides: TGTGCCAGCAGCTTTCGGACAGATTCACCCCTCCACTTT. Amino acids: CASSFRTDSPLHF.

Comments on this clone: Distinct nucleotide sequences in the sample also encode this CDR3. The chain employs TRBV5-1 and TRBJ2-5, with 9 nucleotides matching TRBD1. V lost 4 bases, J lost 5 bases, and 6 bases stayed unmatched. The germline CDR1 and CDR2 sequences are SGHRS and YFSETQ. The length of the CDR3 is 14 residues. The CDR3 region has the DNA TGCGCCAGCAGCCTGACAGGGGGTAGGGAGACCCAGTACTTC. Its protein is CASSLTGGRETQYF.

The chain joins TRBV28 to TRBJ2-5; TRBD1 matches 7 bases. The CDR3 is made up of 13 amino acids. Germline V CDR1 and CDR2: MDHEN, SYDVKM. The V gene end was trimmed by 3 bases and the J gene end by 4 bases; junction bases not matched to a gene: 2. The CDR3 protein is CASSLAGGETQYF. CDR3 DNA: TGTGCCAGCAGTTTGGCAGGGGGAGAGACCCAGTACTTC.